This TCR beta chain came from a study of CD8 T cells in Susac syndrome. The study's findings and limits: As acknowledged by the study, its TCR sequencing and HLA analysis included a relatively small number of individuals.

Reverse transcription of roughly 0.5 to 1 ug RNA used random hexamers. An immunoSEQ multiplex PCR amplified TCR beta CDR3 over 54 Vbeta and 13 Jbeta. TCRdb re-derived calls from the immunoSEQ multiplex PCR reads in MiXCR, one entry per CDR3 protein. The sample holds under 55,000 distinct CDR3 sequences, 93% seen once. CD8+ and CD4+ T cells from blood underwent TCR beta sequencing, which was carried out in a high-throughput format. Negative isolation yielded CD4+ and CD8+ T cells, and FACS enriched TEMRA cells. Of note for this clonotype: Its antigen is unknown.

The source is a human donor with multiple sclerosis. Sequenced sample: CD8+ T cells from PBMCs.

The CDR3 loop is CSARDMGQGTDTQYF. The CDR3 DNA reads as TGCAGTGCTAGAGATATGGGACAGGGCACAGATACGCAGTATTTT. The gene calls are TRBV20-1 and TRBJ2-3, with 8 positions matching TRBD1. Germline assignment: CDR1 DFQATT and CDR2 SNEGSKA (reference sequence). The CDR3 contains 15 residues. V shed 0 bases, J shed 1 base, and the junction held 3 bases outside the gene matches.